Reported below is one T cell receptor (beta chain). J gave up 5 bases and V 6 bases, and 7 bases lay outside the gene matches. The CDR3 spans 14 residues. The germline gives CDR1 SGHRS, CDR2 YFSETQ. The sample is drawn from a study of T-cell memory formation after mild COVID-19. As for the study in general: Clusters of TCRs were largely donor specific.

MiXCR, run by TCRdb on the 5' RACE reads, gives a single entry per CDR3 protein. The data hold approximately 300,000 distinct CDR3 sequences, with around a sixth observed a single time. This receptor was identified in a man younger than 35 who had mild COVID-19 (a few samples of this study predate the infection). Cell type and time point are not known. The V gene is TRBV5-1, the J gene TRBJ2-3; TRBD1 agrees at 9 bases. The specimen sequenced was PBMCs or a T cell subset sorted from them (not recorded which). The CDR3, as DNA: TGCGCCAGCACCTGGCGGGGACAGGGAGATACGCAGTATTTT. Translation gives CASTWRGQGDTQYF.